This T cell receptor beta chain stems from a study of beta chain features in type 1 diabetes. As for the study in general: Summed over all samples, the examined sorted cells came to under 110,000,000. Study-wide results and caveats: Type 1 diabetes patients showed a moderate but significant shortening of TCRB CDR3s in all four CD4+ subsets. Across patients, naive, central memory and Treg TCRB repertoires exhibited apparently greater similarity than was observed across healthy donors. Individuals with type 1 diabetes displayed fewer insertions and more deletions at VDJ junctions.

Isolated RNA was reverse transcribed in full, so expressed TCRB transcripts were sequenced. Data came from immunoSEQ multiplex PCR; TCRdb stores just in-frame clones and leaves some out. Of 350,000 to 400,000 clones listed, roughly 16% were seen once; the top ten hold about 0.019%. V was cut by 0 bases and J by 5 bases, with 7 bases left in between. The CDR3 is 14 residues long. Germline V gene lookup returns CDR1 SGHDN and CDR2 FVKESK. Worth noting for this clone: Its antigen is unknown.

The sample consisted of naive CD4+ T cells from blood. The chain recombines TRBV14 with TRBJ1-4; D gene uncertain. The source of this sequence is a woman aged 18-30 years in good health. The CDR3 bases are TGTGCCAGCAGCCAAGACCGCTACAATGAAAAACTGTTTTTT. Translating it yields CASSQDRYNEKLFF.